The TCR beta chain described here comes from a study of CXCR3-negative and CXCR3-positive naive CD8 T cells. The libraries of TRB cDNA were constructed through 5' RACE using UMI labels. One entry per CDR3 protein, without DNA, is what TCRdb gives after re-calling the 5' RACE reads. The record lists around 140,000 distinct CDR3 sequences, of which the ten most abundant hold approximately 0.3%. The CDR3 runs to 14 residues. Germline V CDR1 and CDR2: PRHDT, FYEKMQ (reference sequence). This receptor was identified in a human donor in good health. Some clones in this sample may be carry-over from other donors' samples. The chain recombines TRBV13 with TRBJ2-3; the TRBD1 assignment by TCRdb is unverifiable without DNA. The specimen was naive CXCR3- CD8+ T cells from blood. As to subset: CD45RO-CCR7+CD27+CD95- naive CD8+ T cells lacking CXCR3 (TNR3-). CDR3 amino acids: CASTRRTGRDTQYF.